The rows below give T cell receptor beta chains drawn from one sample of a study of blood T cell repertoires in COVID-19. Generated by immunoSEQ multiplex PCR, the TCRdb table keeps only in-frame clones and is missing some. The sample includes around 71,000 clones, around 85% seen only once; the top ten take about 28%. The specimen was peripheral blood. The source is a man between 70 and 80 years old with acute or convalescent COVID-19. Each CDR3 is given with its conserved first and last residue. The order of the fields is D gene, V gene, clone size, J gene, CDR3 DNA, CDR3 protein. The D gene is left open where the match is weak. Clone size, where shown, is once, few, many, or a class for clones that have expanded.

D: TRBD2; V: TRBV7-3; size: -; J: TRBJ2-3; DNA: TGTGCCAGCAGTTTGGGACTAGGGGTGACAGATACGCAGTATTTT; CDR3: CASSLGLGVTDTQYF
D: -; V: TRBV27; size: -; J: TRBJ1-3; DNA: TGTGCCAGCAGTTCCTTACAGGGACCGTCCGGAAACACCATATATTTT; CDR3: CASSSLQGPSGNTIYF
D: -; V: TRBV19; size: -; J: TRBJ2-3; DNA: TGTGCCAGTAGTATGGAAAGCGGACCCACAGATACGCAGTATTTT; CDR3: CASSMESGPTDTQYF
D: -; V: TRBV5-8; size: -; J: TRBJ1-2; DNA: TGTGCCAGCAGCCCTGATATGTCAGGGGCCGCTTCCTACTATGGCTACACCTTC; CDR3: CASSPDMSGAASYYGYTF
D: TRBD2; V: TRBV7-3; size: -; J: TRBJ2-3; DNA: TGTGCCAGCAGCCCATTAGCGGGAGTGGATACGCAGTATTTT; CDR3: CASSPLAGVDTQYF
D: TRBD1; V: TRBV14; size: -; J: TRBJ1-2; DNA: TGTGCCAGCAGCCTAATCCATGGGTCGGGGGACAGCCGGGCTGGAGGCTACACCTTC; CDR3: CASSLIHGSGDSRAGGYTF
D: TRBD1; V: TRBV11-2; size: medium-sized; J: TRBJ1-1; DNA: TGTGCCAGCAGTTTGACTTCGGGACAGTTGAACACTGAAGCTTTCTTT; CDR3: CASSLTSGQLNTEAFF
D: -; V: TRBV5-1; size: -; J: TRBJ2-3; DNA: TGCGCCAGCACCCAAGCGGGACACCGCACAGATACGCAGTATTTT; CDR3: CASTQAGHRTDTQYF
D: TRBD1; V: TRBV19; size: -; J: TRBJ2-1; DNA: TGTGCCAGTAGTACTCGCAGGGGGACGAACAATGAGCAGTTCTTC; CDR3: CASSTRRGTNNEQFF
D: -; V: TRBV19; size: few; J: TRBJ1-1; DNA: TGTGCCAGTAGTACCGGGAGGGAATACACTGAAGCTTTCTTT; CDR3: CASSTGREYTEAFF
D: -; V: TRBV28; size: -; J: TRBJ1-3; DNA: TGTGCCAGCAGGGAACAGGGCATCTCTGGAAACACCATATATTTT; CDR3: CASREQGISGNTIYF
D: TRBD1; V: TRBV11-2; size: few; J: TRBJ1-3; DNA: TGTGCCAGCAGTTTCACCGGGACAGGCACACTAGGAAACACCATATATTTT; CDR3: CASSFTGTGTLGNTIYF
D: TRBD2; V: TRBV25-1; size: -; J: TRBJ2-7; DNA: TGTGCCAGCAGTGATACCCGGGCTAGCGGGCAAGAGCAGTACTTC; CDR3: CASSDTRASGQEQYF
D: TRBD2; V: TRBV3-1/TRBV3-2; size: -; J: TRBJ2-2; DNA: TGTGCCAGCAGCCAAGAAAGGCTAGCGGGAACCGGGGAGCTGTTTTTT; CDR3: CASSQERLAGTGELFF
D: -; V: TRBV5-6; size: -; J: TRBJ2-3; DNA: TGTGCCAGCAGCTGGTCGGGAGATACGCAGTATTTT; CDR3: CASSWSGDTQYF
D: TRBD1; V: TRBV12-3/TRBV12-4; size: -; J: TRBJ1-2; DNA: TGTGCCAGCATTCGGGACAGGGAGGCTGGCTACACCTTC; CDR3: CASIRDREAGYTF
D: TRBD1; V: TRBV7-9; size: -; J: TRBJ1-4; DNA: TGTGCCAGCATGTCCGGGACAGGCGAAAAACTGTTTTTT; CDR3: CASMSGTGEKLFF
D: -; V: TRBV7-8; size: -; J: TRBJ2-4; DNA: TGTGCCAGCAGTCCCCCGGGGGGCGGCAGGGACATTCAGTACTTC; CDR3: CASSPPGGGRDIQYF
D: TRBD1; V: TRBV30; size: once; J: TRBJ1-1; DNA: TGTGCCTGGAGTGCCCTCACAGGGGGCTTCACTGAAGCTTTCTTT; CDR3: CAWSALTGGFTEAFF
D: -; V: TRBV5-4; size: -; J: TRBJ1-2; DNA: TGTGCCAGCAGCACCATGGGCCTTTATAACGGCTACACCTTC; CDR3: CASSTMGLYNGYTF
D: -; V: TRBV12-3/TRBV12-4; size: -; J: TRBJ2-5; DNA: TGTGCCAGCAGTTTGGGCCAGAAAGAGACCCAGTACTTC; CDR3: CASSLGQKETQYF
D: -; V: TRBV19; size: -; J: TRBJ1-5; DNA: TGTGCCAGTAGTATAGAGGTTACGGGGGGCCGGAATCAGCCCCAGCATTTT; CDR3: CASSIEVTGGRNQPQHF
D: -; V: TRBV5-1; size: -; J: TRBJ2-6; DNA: TGCGCCAGCAGCCACTCCCGGGCTGGGGCCAACGTCCTGACTTTC; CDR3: CASSHSRAGANVLTF
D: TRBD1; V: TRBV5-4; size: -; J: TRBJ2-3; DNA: TGTGCCAGCAGACCCTCCGCGACAGGGGTGGAAGATACGCAGTATTTT; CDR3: CASRPSATGVEDTQYF
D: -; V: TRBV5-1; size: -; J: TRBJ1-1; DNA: TGCGCCAGCTTCACGCAGGGCGGCACTGAAGCTTTCTTT; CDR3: CASFTQGGTEAFF
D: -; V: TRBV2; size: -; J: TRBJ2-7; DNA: TGTGCCAGCACGGAGTACGAGCAGTACTTC; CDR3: CASTEYEQYF
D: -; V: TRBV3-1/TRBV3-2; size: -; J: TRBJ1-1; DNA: TGTGCCAGCAGCCCCTCCGGCGGGGGGAGGACTGAAGCTTTCTTT; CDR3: CASSPSGGGRTEAFF
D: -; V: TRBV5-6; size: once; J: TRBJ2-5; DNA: TGTGCCAGCAGCTTTCCCGGTTTAGAGACCCAGTACTTC; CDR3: CASSFPGLETQYF
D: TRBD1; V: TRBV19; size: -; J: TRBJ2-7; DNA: TGTGCCAGTAGTATAGACCTGGGGACAGACTACGAGCAGTACTTC; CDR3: CASSIDLGTDYEQYF
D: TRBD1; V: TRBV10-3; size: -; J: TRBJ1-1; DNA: TGTGCCATCAGTTCTGGCCAGGGGGCTACTGAAGCTTTCTTT; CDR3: CAISSGQGATEAFF
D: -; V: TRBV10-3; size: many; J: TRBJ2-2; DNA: TGTGCCATCATAAGGACCCAAGCGGGGAACACCGGGGAGCTGTTTTTT; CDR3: CAIIRTQAGNTGELFF
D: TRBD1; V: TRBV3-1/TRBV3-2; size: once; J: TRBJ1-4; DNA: TGTGCCAGCAGCCACAACAGGGGGGATGAAAAACTGTTTTTT; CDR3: CASSHNRGDEKLFF
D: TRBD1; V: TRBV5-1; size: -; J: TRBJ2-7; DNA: TGCGCCAGCAGCCTGAGACAGGGATACTACGAGCAGTACTTC; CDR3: CASSLRQGYYEQYF
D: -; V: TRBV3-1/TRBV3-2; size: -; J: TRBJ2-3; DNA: TGTGCCAGCAGCCGGGAGCGGGCCTCAGATACGCAGTATTTT; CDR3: CASSRERASDTQYF
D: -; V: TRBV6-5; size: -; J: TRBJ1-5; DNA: TGTGCCAGCAGTCCAGACAGAAATCAGCCCCAGCATTTT; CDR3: CASSPDRNQPQHF
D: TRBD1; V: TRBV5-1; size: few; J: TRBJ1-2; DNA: TGCGCCAGCAGCACCTCCGGGACAGGAAATTTTTATGGCTACACCTTC; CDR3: CASSTSGTGNFYGYTF
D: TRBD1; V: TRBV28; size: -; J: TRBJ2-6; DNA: TGTGCGACAGGGGGCGCCGGGGCCAACGTCCTGACTTTC; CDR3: CATGGAGANVLTF
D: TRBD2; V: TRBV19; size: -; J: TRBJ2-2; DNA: TGTGCCAGTGGGCGACTAGCGGGAGGCGCCGGGGAGCTGTTTTTT; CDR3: CASGRLAGGAGELFF
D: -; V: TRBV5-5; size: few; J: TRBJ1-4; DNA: TGTGCCAGCAGCTCAACCCTAAATGAAAAACTGTTTTTT; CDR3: CASSSTLNEKLFF
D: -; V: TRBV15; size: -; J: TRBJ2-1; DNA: TGTGCCACCAGCGGGAGTCGGAGCTCCTACAATGAGCAGTTCTTC; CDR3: CATSGSRSSYNEQFF
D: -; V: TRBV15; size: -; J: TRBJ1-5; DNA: TGTGCCACCAGCAGAGATTTAGGACAGAATCAGCCCCAGCATTTT; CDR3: CATSRDLGQNQPQHF
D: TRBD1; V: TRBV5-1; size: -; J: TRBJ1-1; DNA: TGCGCCAGCAGCCCCGGGACAGGGACGGGCACTGAAGCTTTCTTT; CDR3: CASSPGTGTGTEAFF
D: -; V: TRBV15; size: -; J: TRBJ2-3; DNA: TGTGCCACCAGCAGAGAACTGCTCGATGATACGCAGTATTTT; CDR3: CATSRELLDDTQYF
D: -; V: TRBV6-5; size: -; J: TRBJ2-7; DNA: TGTGCCAGCAGTTACTCGCCCGTAGACTTGAAAAGCGAGCAGTACTTC; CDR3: CASSYSPVDLKSEQYF
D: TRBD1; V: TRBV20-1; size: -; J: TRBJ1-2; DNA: TGCAGTCGGGACAGCCCCTATGGCTACACCTTC; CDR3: CSRDSPYGYTF
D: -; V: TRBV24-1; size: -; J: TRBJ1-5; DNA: TGTGCCACCAGTGATTCGTCTCTTAGCAATCAGCCCCAGCATTTT; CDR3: CATSDSSLSNQPQHF
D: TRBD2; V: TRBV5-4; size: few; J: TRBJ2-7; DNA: TGTGCCAGCAGCTTATCGCTAGCGGGAGGACACTACGAGCAGTACTTC; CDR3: CASSLSLAGGHYEQYF
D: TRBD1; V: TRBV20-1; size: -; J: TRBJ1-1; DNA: TGCAGTGCTATTGACAGGGGCGTCACTGAAGCTTTCTTT; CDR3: CSAIDRGVTEAFF